Listed here is a single T cell receptor (beta chain). As yet, its antigen is unknown. This specimen comes from a study of T-cell memory formation after mild COVID-19. About the research overall: TCR clusters mostly belonged to single donors. Study-level results: CM and EM subsets held most contracting CD4+ clones; EMRA held CD8+ ones.

TCRdb re-called the 5' RACE reads with MiXCR, one entry per CDR3 protein. The data contain roughly 250,000 distinct CDR3 sequences, less than 20% of them seen just once; the ten biggest clones take up approximately 3.4%. Trimming removed 7 bases from V and 2 bases from J; junction bases left unmatched: 4. The CDR3 spans 13 residues. Sequenced sample: PBMCs or a T cell subset sorted from them (not recorded which). The TCR sequence derives from a man between 18 and 35 years old who had mild COVID-19 (a few samples of this study predate the infection). Cell type and time point are not known. This chain uses TRBV12-3 or TRBV12-4 with TRBJ2-5; 7 bases map to TRBD1. Here the CDR3 DNA reads TGTGCCAGCAATCCACAGGGGCAAGAGACCCAGTACTTC. Its translation is CASNPQGQETQYF.